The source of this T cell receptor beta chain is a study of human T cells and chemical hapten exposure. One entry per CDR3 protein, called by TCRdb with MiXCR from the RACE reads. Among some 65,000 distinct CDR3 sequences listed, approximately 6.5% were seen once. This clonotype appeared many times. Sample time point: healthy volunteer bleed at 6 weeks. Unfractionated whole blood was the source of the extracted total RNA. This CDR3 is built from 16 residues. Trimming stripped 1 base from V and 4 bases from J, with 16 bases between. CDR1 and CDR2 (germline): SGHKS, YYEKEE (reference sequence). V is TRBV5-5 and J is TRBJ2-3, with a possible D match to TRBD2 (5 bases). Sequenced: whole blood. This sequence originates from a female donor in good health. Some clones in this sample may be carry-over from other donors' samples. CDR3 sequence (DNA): TGTGCCAGCAGCTTGAGCGGAGGTAGTGGGGCAGATACGCAGTATTTT. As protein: CASSLSGGSGADTQYF.